This T cell receptor beta chain comes out of a study of cytomegalovirus exposure and HLA in healthy donors. Study observations and caveats: Solely CMV serostatus was available to characterize immune exposure.

About this clone: The antigen remains undetermined.

Germline V lookup: CDR1 SGHAT, CDR2 FQNNGV. The CDR3 consists of 14 residues. The V and J ends lost 5 bases and 7 bases, in that order; junction bases with no gene match: 4. The PCR ran on 60 Vbeta and 13 Jbeta primers. Profiling relied on immunoSEQ multiplex PCR, and the TCRdb table lists in-frame clones only, not all of them. This table holds about 190,000 clones, about 84% found once. This clonotype was sampled from a man in his fifties in good health and CMV-seronegative. Sequenced input: PBMCs. The chain uses TRBV11-2 and TRBJ1-4; TRBD1 matches 10 bases. The CDR3 DNA is TGTGCCAGCAGCGCGGGACAGGGGTCTGAAAAACTGTTTTTT. Protein: CASSAGQGSEKLFF.